This entry lists 10 T cell receptor beta chains sequenced from one sample in a study of blood T cell repertoires in COVID-19. Data came from immunoSEQ multiplex PCR; TCRdb stores just in-frame clones and leaves some out. The sample has 95,000 to 100,000 clones, 65% to 85% seen once. Sequencing was carried out using peripheral blood. These receptors all stem from a woman aged 80 or over with acute or convalescent COVID-19.

This clone was seen once. This rearrangement joins TRBV28 to TRBJ1-5; D is perhaps TRBD1 (5 bases). V was pared by 3 bases and J by 0 bases, with 9 bases between. The CDR3 is 15 residues long. CDR1 and CDR2 (germline): MDHEN, SYDVKM. The CDR3 coding sequence is TGTGCCAGCAGTTTGACAGAGAATAGCAATCAGCCCCAGCATTTT. It encodes CASSLTENSNQPQHF.

V gene TRBV11-3 combines with J gene TRBJ2-3; 8 bases are shared with TRBD1. After removal of 0 bases from V and 4 bases from J, the junction contained 6 bases not matched to a gene. Germline V lookup: CDR1 SGHNT, CDR2 YENEEA. CDR3 length: 16 residues. Here the CDR3 reads CASSLDSRQGSDTQYF. The CDR3, as DNA: TGTGCCAGCAGCTTAGATAGCCGACAGGGGTCAGATACGCAGTATTTT.

The chain is built from TRBV6-5 and TRBJ1-2; 7 bases agree with TRBD1. V gave up 2 bases and J gave up 4 bases; unmatched junction bases: 7. Per the germline V gene, CDR1 is MNHEY and CDR2 is SVGAGI. The CDR3 length is 15 residues. CDR3 bases: TGTGCCAGCAGTTACGGGACAGATCACCCCTATGGCTACACCTTC. Its protein is CASSYGTDHPYGYTF.

This clone appeared once. The rearrangement joins TRBV14 to TRBJ2-1, with 12 bases matching TRBD2. The V segment lost 4 bases and the J segment 4 bases; nucleotides outside the gene matches: 2. The CDR3 consists of 15 residues. CDR1 SGHDN and CDR2 FVKESK come from the germline V gene. The CDR3 coding sequence is TGTGCCAGCAGCCCTAGCGGGGGGGAATACAATGAGCAGTTCTTC. Amino acids: CASSPSGGEYNEQFF. Based on the CDR3 plus reference TRBV14 and TRBJ2-1, the full variable domain is EAGVTQFPSHSVIEKGQTVTLRCDPISGHDNLYWYRRVMGKEIKFLLHFVKESKQDESGMPNNRFLAERTGGTYSTLKVQPAELEDSGVYFCASSPSGGEYNEQFFGPGTRLTVL.

The sample holds one count of this clone. This CDR3 is also generated by other DNA sequences in the sample. The gene calls are TRBV9 and TRBJ1-2, with a tentative D call TRBD1 (5 bases). The CDR3 is 16 residues long. Trimming pared 0 bases from V and 8 bases from J, leaving 20 bases between. Germline lookup yields CDR1 SGDLS and CDR2 YYNGEE. CDR3 coding DNA: TGTGCCAGCAGCGTAGGGGAGGGACGGATTCCTATAGGCTACACCTTC. Amino acids: CASSVGEGRIPIGYTF.

The chain uses TRBV6-5 and TRBJ2-7; TRBD1 agrees at 10 bases. Germline V CDR1 and CDR2: MNHEY, SVGAGI. The V segment lost 11 bases and the J segment 4 bases; nucleotides outside the gene matches: 8. The CDR3 consists of 13 residues. CDR3 nucleotides: TGTGCCGTAGGCCGGGACAGGGGATACGAGCAGTACGTC. It codes for CAVGRDRGYEQYV.

This chain uses TRBV6-2 or TRBV6-3 with TRBJ1-2; 8 nucleotides agree with TRBD1. Germline V gives CDR1 MNHEY, CDR2 SVGEGT. This CDR3 has 13 amino acids. Trimming took 6 bases from V and 2 from J; bases not matched to a gene: 2. The CDR3 is CASSRQGNYGYTF. The CDR3 bases are TGTGCCAGCAGCCGACAGGGGAACTATGGCTACACCTTC.

The genes are TRBV5-4 and TRBJ2-7; 11 bases fit TRBD1. Germline loops: CDR1 SGHNT, CDR2 YYREEE (reference sequence). The length of the CDR3 is 14 residues. The V and J ends lost 4 bases and 4 bases, in that order; junction bases with no gene match: 4. The CDR3 sequence: CASSPGQGAYEQYF. The CDR3 nucleotides are TGTGCCAGCAGCCCAGGACAGGGGGCATACGAGCAGTACTTC.

The rearrangement uses TRBV6-2 or TRBV6-3 and TRBJ1-1; D not resolved. This CDR3 region has 14 residues. Germline assignment: CDR1 MNHEY and CDR2 SVGEGT. Trimming removed 3 bases at V and 5 bases at J, with 13 bases between. This chain's CDR3 is CASSYSRGTTEAFF. CDR3 sequence (DNA): TGTGCCAGCAGTTATTCCCGGGGTACAACTGAAGCTTTCTTT.

The CDR3 coding sequence is TGTGCCAGCAGCTTAGGTGCAGGGCATCAGCCCCAGCATTTT. It yields the protein CASSLGAGHQPQHF. The chain couples TRBV7-2 to TRBJ1-5; D is perhaps TRBD1 (5 bases). V was pared by 1 base and J by 5 bases, with 9 bases between. Germline CDR1 SGHTA, CDR2 FQGNSA. The CDR3 length is 14 residues.